This paragraph covers one T cell receptor beta chain sequence. The antigen is undetermined. The sample belongs to a study of early T cells in non-severe SARS-CoV-2 infection. General study results and limits: Using VDJdb, the matching emphasized anti-spike CD8 responses while missing private and CD4 specificities.

Germline V gene sequence: CDR1 GTSNPN, CDR2 SVGIG (reference sequence). V lost 6 bases and J 5 bases, leaving 11 bases between the germline ends. The CDR3 is 13 residues long. Each CDR3 protein gets one entry after TCRdb re-called the 5' RACE reads with MiXCR. The sample includes about 56,000 distinct CDR3 sequences, approximately 10% seen only once; the top ten take 6% to 8%. The clonotype comes from an adult who was a healthcare worker with PCR-confirmed SARS-CoV-2 infection or an uninfected control (not recorded which). Sequencing used whole blood. J is TRBJ1-6 and V is TRBV30, with D maybe TRBD1 (5 bases). CDR3 DNA: TGTGCCTGCAGGGACCTGAATAATTCACCCCTCCACTTT. This gives the protein CACRDLNNSPLHF. Drawing the rest from reference TRBV30 and TRBJ1-6, the complete variable domain is SQTIHQWPATLVQPVGSPLSLECTVEGTSNPNLYWYRQAAGRGLQLLFYSVGIGQISSEVPQNLSASRPQDRQFILSSKKLLLSDSGFYLCACRDLNNSPLHFGNGTRLTVT.